The entry below gives a single TCR beta chain sequence along with its context. Antigen specificity is unknown. The data stem from a study of regulatory T cells in long-lasting Graves disease. Libraries of TCR beta came from iRepertoire HTBI primers plus Arm-PCR of CDR3 regions. As handled by the study authors: Identification across samples found 60 to 75 TRBV and 11 to 15 TRBJ segments. TCRdb reanalysed the multiplex PCR reads using MiXCR and keeps one entry per CDR3 protein. The V and J calls come from TCRdb's annotation, not from the publication. The data contain roughly 700,000 distinct CDR3 sequences, approximately 29% of them seen just once; the ten biggest clones take up about two fifths. Time point in this sample: persistent/refractory GD, antithyroid drugs over 5 years with positive TRAb. Researchers made the TCR library from RNA that was extracted from PBMCs. A volume of roughly 9.1 milliliters of peripheral blood was collected in EDTA tubes.

Study conclusions and caveats: Persistent Graves' disease cases displayed lower TCR diversity than newly diagnosed ones. There was favoring of TRBV28, TRBJ1-2 and TRBJ2-5 in persistent disease.

CDR1 is SQVTM, CDR2 ANQGSEA, per germline. CDR3 length: 14 residues. The V gene lost 7 bases and the J gene lost 2 bases, with 14 bases spanning the gap. The sample consisted of peripheral blood mononuclear cells (PBMCs), taken when the disease was refractory, from a patient treated with antithyroid drugs. This receptor was identified in a female donor with Graves disease. The J gene is TRBJ2-2, the V gene TRBV29-1; D is possibly TRBD1 (7 bases). The CDR3 coding sequence is TGCAGCGCTGGGGGGACAGTTAACACCGGGGAGCTGTTTTTT. This encodes CSAGGTVNTGELFF.